This T cell receptor (beta chain) was identified in a study of blood T cell repertoires in COVID-19. The overall study: Sample material is recorded as cDNA or gDNA derived from T cells, B-cell-depleted T cells, or PBMCs.

Profiling relied on immunoSEQ multiplex PCR, and the TCRdb table lists in-frame clones only, not all of them. The sample holds over 300,000 clones, about 89% seen once. The CDR3 is 15 amino acids. CDR1 is SNHLY and CDR2 is FYNNEI in the germline V gene. V lost 6 bases, J lost 2 bases, and 6 bases stayed unmatched. Sequenced: peripheral blood. The J gene is TRBJ1-3, the V gene TRBV2, with TRBD1 identical over 8 bases. This receptor was identified in a man aged 40-49 years with acute or convalescent COVID-19. In DNA, the CDR3 is TGTGCCAGCAGGCCTCCGGACAGGGCTGGAAACACCATATATTTT. Translating it yields CASRPPDRAGNTIYF.